These 23 T cell receptor beta chains originate from one sample sequenced in a study of response to subunit inactivated influenza vaccine (dated by TCRdb to the late 2010s). The library was produced with RT-PCR. The data were produced on an Illumina HiSeq 2500. TCRdb applied fastp at Q25 and MiXCR to the public reads, then kept only in-frame beta chains. Rows matching on CDR3 protein sequence are summarized as one entry with the most common DNA and genes. The sample includes fewer than 600,000 distinct CDR3 sequences, with around 7.9% observed a single time. The biggest ten clones account for under 15% of the sample. The material was PBMCs from blood, obtained approximately 25 months after vaccination. The receptors stem from a man in his fifties or sixties who received an inactivated influenza vaccine. Donor details come from another sample of the same person, matched by shared clones.

This chain links TRBV28 with TRBJ1-5; D is unclear. The CDR3 covers 15 residues. Germline V CDR1 and CDR2: MDHEN, SYDVKM. Between the trimmed V and J ends, which lost 6 bases and 5 bases, there was a span of 17 bases. The chain's CDR3 is CASSTPGSGDQPQHF. In DNA form, the CDR3 reads TGTGCCAGCAGCACTCCAGGATCCGGAGATCAGCCCCAGCATTTT.

This clonotype was seen at least ten times. J is TRBJ2-1 and V is TRBV18, with a tentative D call TRBD1 (6 bases). Looked up from germline, CDR1 is KGHSH and CDR2 is LQKENI. The V and J ends lost 5 bases and 2 bases respectively, with 19 bases between them. The CDR3 consists of 17 residues. CDR3 sequence (DNA): TGTGCCAGCTCAACGCGGGTTACAGGGTTGGCCTACAATGAGCAGTTCTTC. It encodes CASSTRVTGLAYNEQFF.

The chain links TRBV20-1 to TRBJ2-3; 10 bases map to TRBD2. J lost 1 base, V lost 1 base, and 14 bases had no gene match. Germline CDR1 is DFQATT and CDR2 is SNEGSKA (reference sequence). CDR3 size: 19 residues. CDR3 sequence: CSARAHLQREGLGTDTQYF. CDR3 nucleotides: TGCAGTGCTAGAGCTCACCTTCAGCGGGAGGGCCTAGGCACAGATACGCAGTATTTT.

This clonotype was found many times. This sequence joins TRBV5-1 and TRBJ2-5; a weak D match, TRBD2 (6 bases). Between the trimmed V and J ends, which lost 4 bases and 4 bases, there was a span of 20 bases. This CDR3 is 16 amino acids long. CDR1 SGHRS and CDR2 YFSETQ come from the germline V gene. CDR3 amino acids: CASSRGSQGRGETQYF. The CDR3 DNA sequence: TGCGCCAGCAGCCGGGGGTCCCAGGGTAGGGGAGAGACCCAGTACTTC.

This clonotype was detected many times. The V and J genes are TRBV5-1 and TRBJ2-1, with 7 bases that match TRBD2. Germline-derived CDR1 and CDR2 are SGHRS and YFSETQ. This CDR3 region has 14 residues. V was pared by 5 bases and J by 4 bases, with 6 bases of the junction left unmatched. CDR3 DNA: TGCGCCAGCAGTGAAACGGGGGGATACAATGAGCAGTTCTTC. It yields the protein CASSETGGYNEQFF.

This chain's CDR3 is CASSWPVSSYEQYF. In DNA, the CDR3 is TGTGCCAGCAGTTGGCCCGTGAGCTCCTACGAGCAGTACTTC. This chain uses TRBV6-2 or TRBV6-3 with TRBJ2-7; D ambiguous. V shed 4 bases and J shed 0 bases, with 10 bases lying between them. The V gene's germline CDR1 is MNHEY and CDR2 SVGEGT. The CDR3 totals 14 residues.

The genes are TRBV27 and TRBJ2-1; TRBD2 matches at 8 bases. The CDR3 runs 14 residues. The germline V gene has CDR1 MNHEY and CDR2 SMNVEV (reference sequence). V lost 3 bases and J lost 9; bases outside the gene matches: 7. This CDR3 reads CASSLREASPEQFF. Here the CDR3 DNA reads TGTGCCAGCAGTTTGCGGGAGGCCTCCCCTGAGCAGTTCTTC.

The chain joins TRBV3-1 to TRBJ1-1; 7 bases are shared with TRBD1. Germline V gives CDR1 LGHDT, CDR2 YNNKEL (reference sequence). This CDR3 has 12 residues. J lost 8 bases, V lost 8 bases, and 8 bases had no gene match. CDR3 sequence reads: CASGGQAREAFF. The CDR3 region has the DNA TGTGCCAGCGGAGGACAGGCCCGAGAAGCTTTCTTT.

The chain links TRBV5-1 to TRBJ2-3; no reliable D call. Germline V gives CDR1 SGHRS, CDR2 YFSETQ. Trimming left V 1 base short and J 5 bases short, with 17 bases between. The CDR3 spans 16 residues. The CDR3, as DNA: TGCGCCAGCAGCTTGACCGGACCCACGAAAGTAGATACGCAGTATTTT. Translation: CASSLTGPTKVDTQYF.

The V and J genes are TRBV7-2 and TRBJ2-2; D is uncertain. Germline CDR1 reads SGHTA; CDR2 reads FQGNSA. The CDR3 length is 14 residues. The ends were cut back, 7 bases at V and 8 bases at J, with 17 bases in the middle. CDR3 nucleotide sequence: TGTGCCAGCACCCGGGCCTTCTCAACAGGGGAGCTGTTTTTT. Its protein product is CASTRAFSTGELFF.

This clonotype has ten or more counts. The chain links TRBV5-1 to TRBJ2-7; TRBD2 matches 7 bases. CDR3 length: 15 amino acids. CDR1 and CDR2 from the germline V gene are SGHRS and YFSETQ. The V gene end was trimmed by 0 bases and the J gene end by 5 bases; junction bases not matched to a gene: 8. CDR3 sequence (DNA): TGCGCCAGCAGCTTGGTTCAGGGAGGGAAAAACGAGCAGTACTTC. The encoded protein is CASSLVQGGKNEQYF.

Comment on this clonotype: A junction end diverges from the germline sequence, so it may reflect a read error. The chain employs TRBV11-2 and TRBJ1-4; D gene ambiguous. The germline gives CDR1 SGHAT, CDR2 FQNNGV. CDR3 size: 14 residues. The CDR3 here is CTSSLWVADEKLFF. Here the CDR3 DNA reads TGTACCAGCAGCCTCTGGGTGGCGGATGAAAAACTGTTTTTT.

This clonotype was seen ten or more times. The rearrangement links TRBV5-4 to TRBJ2-5; 9 bases agree with TRBD2. Germline-derived CDR1 and CDR2 are SGHNT and YYREEE (reference sequence). Losses at the gene ends were 0 bases for V and 5 bases for J; bases not matched to a gene: 2. The CDR3 consists of 14 residues. The CDR3 loop is CASSLGTSVETQYF. The CDR3, as DNA: TGTGCCAGCAGCTTGGGGACTAGCGTTGAGACCCAGTACTTC.

The chain couples TRBV25-1 to TRBJ1-6; D possibly corresponds to TRBD1 (5 bases). The CDR3 contains 12 residues. Germline-derived CDR1 and CDR2 are MGHDK and SYGVNS. Trimming cost V 7 bases and J 7 bases, with 8 bases left between them. CDR3 bases: TGTGCCAGCACTGGGGGAAATTCACCCCTCCACTTT. Its protein is CASTGGNSPLHF. Using reference TRBV25-1 and TRBJ1-6 for the parts outside the CDR3, the full variable domain is EADIYQTPRYLVIGTGKKITLECSQTMGHDKMYWYQQDPGMELHLIHYSYGVNSTEKGDLSSESTVSRIRTEHFPLTLESARPSHTSQYLCASTGGNSPLHFGNGTRLTVT.

This clonotype was detected ten times or more. The chain joins TRBV19 to TRBJ2-2, with 8 bases fitting TRBD2. This CDR3 region has 14 residues. After removal of 8 bases from V and 3 bases from J, the junction contained 5 bases not matched to a gene. Germline V gives CDR1 LNHDA, CDR2 SQIVND (reference sequence). The CDR3 sequence is CASQNGGDTGELFF. CDR3 nucleotides: TGTGCCAGTCAGAACGGGGGGGACACCGGGGAGCTGTTTTTT.

This clonotype was seen more than once but under ten times. The V call is TRBV7-9, the J call TRBJ2-2; 8 positions match TRBD2. V was clipped by 4 bases and J by 6 bases; unmatched bases: 13. The CDR3 is 17 residues long. Germline CDR1 and CDR2: SEHNR and FQNEAQ (reference sequence). DNA for the CDR3: TGTGCCAGCAGCTCCTCCCATTACGGGAGGGCCCCCGGGGAGCTGTTTTTT. Amino acids: CASSSSHYGRAPGELFF.

There are many counts of this clonotype. V is TRBV5-1 and J is TRBJ2-2, with 7 bases lining up with TRBD1. The CDR3 runs 15 residues. After removal of 4 bases from V and 5 bases from J, the junction contained 8 bases not matched to a gene. CDR1 is SGHRS and CDR2 is YFSETQ in the germline V gene. The CDR3 reads CASSPRTGWTGELFF. CDR3 in DNA: TGCGCCAGCAGCCCTCGGACAGGTTGGACCGGGGAGCTGTTTTTT.

This clonotype was found many times. The genes are TRBV10-3 and TRBJ2-1; tentatively, D is TRBD2 (6 bases). There are 13 residues in the CDR3. Germline V gene data show CDR1 as ENHRY and CDR2 as SYGVKD. The V and J ends lost 8 bases and 6 bases respectively, with 14 bases between them. The CDR3 sequence: CAIERAGSNEQFF. CDR3 nucleotides: TGTGCCATCGAGCGGGCGGGGTCCAATGAGCAGTTCTTC.

The V call is TRBV5-1, the J call TRBJ2-3; no reliable D call. This CDR3 is built from 15 residues. Trimming cost V 1 base and J 0 bases, with 9 bases left between them. Looked up from germline, CDR1 is SGHRS and CDR2 is YFSETQ. The CDR3 loop is CASSLLGISTDTQYF. In nucleotides, the CDR3 is TGCGCCAGCAGCTTGTTGGGGATTAGCACAGATACGCAGTATTTT.

V and J are TRBV12-3 or TRBV12-4 and TRBJ2-7, with 8 bases that match TRBD2. The CDR3 length is 14 residues. Trimming cost V 7 bases and J 2 bases; bases outside gene matches: 7. The CDR3 DNA is TGTGCCAGCACCGGACTAGCAGGGCCCTACGAGCAGTACTTC. Amino acids: CASTGLAGPYEQYF.

This clonotype turned up a few times. The rearrangement uses TRBV7-2 and TRBJ2-5; TRBD1 agrees at 7 bases. The CDR3 length is 14 residues. The V segment lost 7 bases and the J segment 5 bases; nucleotides outside the gene matches: 10. Germline lookup yields CDR1 SGHTA and CDR2 FQGNSA. The CDR3 spells CASTWQGVVETQYF. In DNA form, the CDR3 reads TGTGCCAGCACCTGGCAGGGGGTGGTGGAGACCCAGTACTTC.

This clonotype was seen ten or more times. The J gene is TRBJ2-3, the V gene TRBV6-4, with 12 bases identical to TRBD2. Trimming took 6 bases from V and 9 from J; bases not matched to a gene: 10. Germline V gives CDR1 MRHNA, CDR2 SNTAGT. The CDR3 spans 15 residues. As DNA, the CDR3 is TGTGCCAGCAGCCCTTCTAGCGGGAGGGCCTACACGCAGTATTTT. Its protein is CASSPSSGRAYTQYF.

Notes on this clonotype: One junction end disagrees with the germline gene, perhaps due to a read error. The rearrangement uses TRBV29-1 and TRBJ2-7; TRBD1 is a possible D gene (5 bases). Germline V CDR1 and CDR2: SQVTM, ANQGSEA. This CDR3 is 14 amino acids long. The CDR3 protein is CSVEGVVRPYEQYF. The CDR3 region has the DNA TGCAGCGTGGAAGGGGTGGTTCGCCCCTACGAGCAGTACTTC.